This TCR beta chain was observed in a study of T cell responses to AZD1222 COVID-19 vaccine. Findings and caveats of the study: Elevations in Spike-specific TCR breadth and depth followed administration of two AZD1222 doses. CD4 TCRs linked to vaccination spanned spike, dominating at 160-218 and 743-854. Epitopes outside B.1.351 and B.1.1.7 mutated regions reportedly drew nearly half of spike TCRs. Seropositive at baseline were only a handful of AZD1222 recipients.

TCRdb's table, derived via immunoSEQ multiplex PCR, lists solely in-frame clones and lacks some. The repertoire holds about 170,000 clones, with more than 90% as singletons. The germline gives CDR1 LGHDT, CDR2 YNNKEL (reference sequence). CDR3 length: 16 residues. V gave up 4 bases and J gave up 4 bases; unmatched junction bases: 5. This clone occurred once. The antigen remains undetermined. The clonotype was recovered from an adult in good health. The specimen comprised peripheral blood, sampled on day 0 of AZD1222 vaccination. The chain joins TRBV3-1 (or the pseudogene TRBV3-2) to TRBJ2-2, with TRBD1 matching 11 bases. CDR3 region: CASSRTGGPGTGELFF. CDR3 nucleotides: TGTGCCAGCAGCCGGACAGGGGGCCCTGGCACCGGGGAGCTGTTTTTT.